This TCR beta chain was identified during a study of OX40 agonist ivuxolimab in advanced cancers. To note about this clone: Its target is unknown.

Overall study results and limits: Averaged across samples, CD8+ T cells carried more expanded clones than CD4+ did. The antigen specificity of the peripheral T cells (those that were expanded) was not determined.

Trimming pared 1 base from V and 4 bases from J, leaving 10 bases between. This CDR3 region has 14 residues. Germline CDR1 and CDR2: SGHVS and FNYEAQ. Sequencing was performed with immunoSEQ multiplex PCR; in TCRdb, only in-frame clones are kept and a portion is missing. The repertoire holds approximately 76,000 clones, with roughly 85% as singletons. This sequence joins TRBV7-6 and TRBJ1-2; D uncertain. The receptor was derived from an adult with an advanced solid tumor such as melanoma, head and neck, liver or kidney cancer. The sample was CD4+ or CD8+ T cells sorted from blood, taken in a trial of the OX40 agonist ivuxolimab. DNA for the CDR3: TGTGCCAGCAGCTTAGGGGCGGGGATCTATGGCTACACCTTC. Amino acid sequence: CASSLGAGIYGYTF. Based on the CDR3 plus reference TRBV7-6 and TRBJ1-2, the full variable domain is GAGVSQSPRYKVTKRGQDVALRCDPISGHVSLYWYRQALGQGPEFLTYFNYEAQQDKSGLPNDRFSAERPEGSISTLTIQRTEQRDSAMYRCASSLGAGIYGYTFGSGTRLTVV.